This T cell receptor (beta chain) was documented in a study of cytomegalovirus exposure and HLA in healthy donors. General study results and limits: CMV serostatus was the only immune exposure information that was available. HLA allele associations emerged for roughly 17,000 TCR beta sequences in a later analysis, at 0.05 false discovery rate.

A multiplex PCR was run with 60 Vbeta primers and 13 Jbeta primers. Generated by immunoSEQ multiplex PCR, the TCRdb table keeps only in-frame clones and is missing some. The sample has about 80,000 clones, 60% to 80% seen once. Trimming cost V 7 bases and J 8 bases; bases outside gene matches: 16. CDR3 length: 16 amino acids. CDR1 is KGHSY and CDR2 is FQNENV in the germline V gene. Worth noting for this clone: Antigen specificity is unknown.

Material for sequencing was PBMCs. This receptor was taken from a woman aged 40 to 49 in good health and CMV-seropositive. The chain recombines TRBV16 with TRBJ2-1; TRBD2 matches 8 bases. CDR3 residues: CASNSRLAGNIDEQFF. CDR3 DNA: TGTGCCAGCAACTCCCGATTAGCGGGAAATATCGATGAGCAGTTCTTC.